The TCR beta chain described here comes from a study of T cells in Graves' hyperthyroidism and ophthalmopathy. The study, taken as a whole, reports: The blood repertoire included most of the expanded thyroid clonotypes above 0.001.

Using RNA transcripts as the source, TCR beta CDR3 regions were amplified. The primer set for the first-round RT-PCR of the TCR CDR3 was HTBI. Using its own MiXCR run on the multiplex PCR reads, TCRdb lists one record per CDR3 protein. In the table there are approximately 740,000 distinct CDR3 sequences, 13% to 15% of which are singletons. Every diagnosis used clinical symptoms, serum thyroxine and TRAb, thyroid ultrasound and orbital computed tomography. The authors took PBMCs from 8.5 to 10 ml fresh peripheral blood. Remarks on this clonotype: Its antigen is not identified. Just one base apart from a much larger clone, this may be a read error.

Germline V CDR1 and CDR2: GTSNPN, SVGIG (reference sequence). This CDR3 comprises 13 residues. The sample taken for sequencing was blood. This chain links TRBV30 with TRBJ2-2; TRBD2 is a possible D gene (5 bases). This receptor was taken from a woman aged 18-35 years with Graves' hyperthyroidism. The DNA of the CDR3 is TGTGCCTGGAGTGTACTGAGCACCGGGGAGCCGTTTTTT. This encodes CAWSVLSTGEPFF.